Below, one T cell receptor (beta chain) is given with its context. As originally analysed: Amplification with reference gene primers provided the estimates of nucleated cell counts. The data were produced by immunoSEQ multiplex PCR, yet TCRdb's version contains in-frame clones alone and is incomplete. Clone size and the V and J calls come from that table; the DNA yielded D and trimming. The sample has approximately 180,000 clones, 80% to 90% seen once. The CDR3 length is 15 residues. J was trimmed by 2 bases and V by 4 bases; bases with no gene match: 8. Germline assignment: CDR1 SGHTA and CDR2 FQGNSA. The source of the sample is a study of blood T cell repertoires in COVID-19. The overall study: Specimens from acute and convalescent COVID-19 originated in the United States, Italy and Spain. T cells, B-cell-depleted T cells, or PBMCs provided the cDNA or gDNA that served as material.

The J gene is TRBJ2-7, the V gene TRBV7-2, with 7 bases aligning to TRBD2. This sequence originates from a woman in her seventies with COVID-19, enrolled during active disease. Source material: peripheral blood. CDR3 region: CASSSYGGSPYEQYF. DNA of the CDR3: TGTGCCAGCAGCTCCTACGGGGGGAGCCCCTACGAGCAGTACTTC. Looking up the rest from reference TRBV7-2 and TRBJ2-7 gives the full variable domain: GAGVSQSPSNKVTEKGKDVELRCDPISGHTALYWYRQSLGQGLEFLIYFQGNSAPDKSGLPSDRFSAERTGGSVSTLTIQRTQQEDSAVYLCASSSYGGSPYEQYFGPGTRLTVT.